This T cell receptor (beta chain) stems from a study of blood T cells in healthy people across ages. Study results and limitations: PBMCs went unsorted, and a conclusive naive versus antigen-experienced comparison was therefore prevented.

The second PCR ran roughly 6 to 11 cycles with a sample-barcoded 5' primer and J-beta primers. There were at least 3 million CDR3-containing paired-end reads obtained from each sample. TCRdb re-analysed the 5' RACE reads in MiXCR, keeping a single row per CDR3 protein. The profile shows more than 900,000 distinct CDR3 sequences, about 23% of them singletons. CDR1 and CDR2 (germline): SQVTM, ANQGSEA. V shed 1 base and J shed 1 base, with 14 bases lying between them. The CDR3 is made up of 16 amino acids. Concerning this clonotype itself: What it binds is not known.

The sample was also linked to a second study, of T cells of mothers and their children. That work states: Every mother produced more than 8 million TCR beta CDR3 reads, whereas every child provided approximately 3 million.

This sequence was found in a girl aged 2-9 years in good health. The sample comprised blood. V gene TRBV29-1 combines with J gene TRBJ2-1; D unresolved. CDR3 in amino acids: CSVEGRRKVSYNEQFF. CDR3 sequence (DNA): TGCAGCGTTGAAGGACGACGGAAAGTTTCCTACAATGAGCAGTTCTTC.